The clone carrying this T cell receptor beta chain has just a few counts. Its target is not known. This sample stems from a study of T cells after yellow fever vaccination. Background on the study: Preparation of the low-cell-number fractions used SMART-Seq v4 Ultra Low Input.

In TCRdb, the 5' RACE reads were re-called with MiXCR into one record per CDR3 protein. The repertoire holds hundreds of thousands of distinct CDR3 sequences, with about a fifth as singletons. Overall study results and limits: Booster samples showed a return of most primary-vaccination clones (under 97% CD4, over 70% CD8). It was the secondary response that reached its peak faster, day 5 versus 15, but it was weaker.

Trimming took off 5 bases at V and 5 bases at J, with 19 bases between the two ends. The germline V gene has CDR1 SGHRS and CDR2 YFSETQ. CDR3 length: 15 residues. The clonotype comes from a man aged 18 to 30 who received the YFV17D yellow fever vaccine. Source: PBMCs, taken roughly 20 days after the first yellow fever vaccination. The chain combines TRBV5-1 with TRBJ1-1, with D hard to call. The chain's CDR3 is CASRPIGRSQTEAFF. The CDR3 DNA sequence: TGCGCCAGCAGACCCATAGGGAGGAGTCAAACTGAAGCTTTCTTT. The full variable domain, in which reference TRBV5-1 and TRBJ1-1 provide the parts outside the CDR3, is KAGVTQTPRYLIKTRGQQVTLSCSPISGHRSVSWYQQTPGQGLQFLFEYFSETQRNKGNFPGRFSGRQFSNSRSEMNVSTLELGDSALYLCASRPIGRSQTEAFFGQGTRLTVV.